These 5 T cell receptor beta chains share one sample of origin, sequenced in a study of Graves' ophthalmopathy and Graves' hyperthyroidism. RNA transcripts served as template for amplifying TCR beta CDR3 sequences. Second-round multiplex PCR came after first-round RT-PCR with HTBI primers. TCRdb itself ran the multiplex PCR reads through MiXCR, one entry per CDR3 protein. In the table there are hundreds of thousands of distinct CDR3 sequences, 45% to 55% of which are singletons. Sequencing input: peripheral blood. Source of these receptors: an adult man with Graves' ophthalmopathy.

This clonotype occurred many times. The rearrangement joins TRBV15 to TRBJ2-5, with D perhaps assigned TRBD1 or TRBD2 (6 bases each). Germline CDR1 and CDR2: LNHNV and YYDKDF (reference sequence). The CDR3 covers 16 residues. Trimming took 0 bases from V and 5 from J, leaving 16 bases between them. CDR3 sequence: CATSREGGRGGETQYF. CDR3 DNA sequence: TGTGCCACCAGCAGAGAGGGGGGCAGGGGAGGCGAGACCCAGTACTTC.

CDR3 protein: CASSDGTLEDEQYF. CDR3 nucleotide sequence: TGTGCCAGCAGTGACGGGACTCTTGAGGACGAGCAGTACTTC. The chain is built from TRBV7-3 and TRBJ2-7; maybe TRBD2 (6 bases). Per the germline V gene, CDR1 is SGHTA and CDR2 is FQGTGA. The CDR3 spans 14 residues. V gave up 6 bases and J gave up 5 bases, with 17 bases separating them.

V gene TRBV2 combines with J gene TRBJ1-2; D uncertain. This CDR3 contains 14 residues. Germline values: CDR1 SNHLY, CDR2 FYNNEI. V was pared by 6 bases and J by 3 bases, with 14 bases between. This CDR3 reads CASRTPLGDYGYTF. The CDR3 nucleotides are TGTGCCAGCAGAACTCCGTTGGGCGACTATGGCTACACCTTC. Drawing the rest from reference TRBV2 and TRBJ1-2, the complete variable domain is EPEVTQTPSHQVTQMGQEVILRCVPISNHLYFYWYRQILGQKVEFLVSFYNNEISEKSEIFDDQFSVERPDGSNFTLKIRSTKLEDSAMYFCASRTPLGDYGYTFGSGTRLTVV.

This clonotype was counted a few times. This rearrangement joins TRBV29-1 to TRBJ1-3; tentatively, D is TRBD1 (5 bases). The V and J ends lost 6 bases and 0 bases respectively, with 9 bases between them. Germline-derived CDR1 and CDR2 are SQVTM and ANQGSEA. This CDR3 is 13 amino acids long. CDR3 protein: CSVDTSSGNTIYF. The CDR3 nucleotides are TGCAGCGTGGACACGAGCTCTGGAAACACCATATATTTT.

This sequence joins TRBV7-9 and TRBJ2-7; unclear D gene. This CDR3 is 14 amino acids long. CDR1 is SEHNR and CDR2 is FQNEAQ in the germline V gene (reference sequence). Trimming took off 3 bases at V and 1 base at J, with 10 bases between the two ends. The CDR3 coding sequence is TGTGCCAGCAGCTTCGGCAGGTTTTCCTACGAGCAGTACTTC. It specifies CASSFGRFSYEQYF.